This T cell receptor beta chain is drawn from a study of blood T cell repertoires in COVID-19. V gave up 6 bases and J gave up 5 bases, with 11 bases separating them. Germline CDR1 is MDHEN and CDR2 is SYDVKM. This CDR3 has 14 amino acids. Data came from immunoSEQ multiplex PCR; TCRdb stores just in-frame clones and leaves some out. The sample includes about 230,000 clones, 70% to 90% seen only once; the top ten take 0.98%. Sequencing input: peripheral blood. The V and J genes are TRBV28 and TRBJ1-6; D unclear. This sequence was found in a middle-aged man with acute or convalescent COVID-19. CDR3 coding DNA: TGTGCCAGCAGGCAGAGGGTTGATAATTCACCCCTCCACTTT. Translation: CASRQRVDNSPLHF.